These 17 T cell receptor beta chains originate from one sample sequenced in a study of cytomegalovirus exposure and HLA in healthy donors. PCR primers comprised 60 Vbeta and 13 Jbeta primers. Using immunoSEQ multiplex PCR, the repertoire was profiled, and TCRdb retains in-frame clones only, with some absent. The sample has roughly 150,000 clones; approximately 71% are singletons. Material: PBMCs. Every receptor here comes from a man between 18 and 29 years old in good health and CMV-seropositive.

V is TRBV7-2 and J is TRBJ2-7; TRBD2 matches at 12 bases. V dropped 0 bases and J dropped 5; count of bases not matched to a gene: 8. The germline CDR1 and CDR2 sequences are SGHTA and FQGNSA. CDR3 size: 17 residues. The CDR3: CASSLALAGGLRNEQYF. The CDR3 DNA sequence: TGTGCCAGCAGCTTAGCACTAGCGGGAGGATTGAGGAACGAGCAGTACTTC.

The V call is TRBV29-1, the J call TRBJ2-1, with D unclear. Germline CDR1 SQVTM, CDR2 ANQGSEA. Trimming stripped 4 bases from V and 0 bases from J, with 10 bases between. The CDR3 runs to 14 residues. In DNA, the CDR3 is TGCAGCGTTGCGAATGTACTCTCCTACAATGAGCAGTTCTTC. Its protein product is CSVANVLSYNEQFF.

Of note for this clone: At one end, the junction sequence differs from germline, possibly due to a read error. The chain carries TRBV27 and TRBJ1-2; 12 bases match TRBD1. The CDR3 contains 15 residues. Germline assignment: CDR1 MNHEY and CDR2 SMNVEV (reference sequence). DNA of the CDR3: TGTACCAGCCGTTACGGGGACAGGGGGCTTGGAGGCTACACCTTC. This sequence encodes CTSRYGDRGLGGYTF.

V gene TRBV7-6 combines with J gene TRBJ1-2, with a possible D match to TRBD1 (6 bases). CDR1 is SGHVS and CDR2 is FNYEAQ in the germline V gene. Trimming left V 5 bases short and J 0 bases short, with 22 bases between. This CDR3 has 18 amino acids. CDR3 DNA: TGTGCCAGCAGCCCCTTTGCGGGCGGACAGTCTACTAACTATGGCTACACCTTC. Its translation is CASSPFAGGQSTNYGYTF.

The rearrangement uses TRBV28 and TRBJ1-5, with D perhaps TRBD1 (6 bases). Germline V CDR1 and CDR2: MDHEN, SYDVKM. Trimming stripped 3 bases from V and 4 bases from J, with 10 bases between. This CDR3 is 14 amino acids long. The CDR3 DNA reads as TGTGCCAGCAGTTTGGGGCAGGGGAATCAGCCCCAGCATTTT. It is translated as CASSLGQGNQPQHF.

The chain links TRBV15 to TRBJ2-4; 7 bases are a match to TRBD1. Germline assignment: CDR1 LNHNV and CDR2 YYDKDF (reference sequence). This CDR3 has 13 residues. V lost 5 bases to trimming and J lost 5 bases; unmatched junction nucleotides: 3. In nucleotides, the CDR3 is TGTGCCACCAGCTATGACAGGGAAAACATTCAGTACTTC. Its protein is CATSYDRENIQYF. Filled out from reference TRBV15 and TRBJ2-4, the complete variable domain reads DAMVIQNPRYQVTQFGKPVTLSCSQTLNHNVMYWYQQKSSQAPKLLFHYYDKDFNNEADTPDNFQSRRPNTSFCFLDIRSPGLGDTAMYLCATSYDRENIQYFGAGTRLSVL.

CDR3 loop: CASAPPGQINEKLFF. CDR3 bases: TGTGCCAGTGCTCCTCCGGGACAGATAAATGAAAAACTGTTTTTT. V gene TRBV19 combines with J gene TRBJ1-4, with 7 bases matching TRBD1. In germline, CDR1 is LNHDA, CDR2 SQIVND (reference sequence). The CDR3 has 15 residues. Trimming removed 8 bases from V and 5 bases from J; junction bases left unmatched: 11. Drawing the rest from reference TRBV19 and TRBJ1-4, the complete variable domain is DGGITQSPKYLFRKEGQNVTLSCEQNLNHDAMYWYRQDPGQGLRLIYYSQIVNDFQKGDIAEGYSVSREKKESFPLTVTSAQKNPTAFYLCASAPPGQINEKLFFGSGTQLSVL.

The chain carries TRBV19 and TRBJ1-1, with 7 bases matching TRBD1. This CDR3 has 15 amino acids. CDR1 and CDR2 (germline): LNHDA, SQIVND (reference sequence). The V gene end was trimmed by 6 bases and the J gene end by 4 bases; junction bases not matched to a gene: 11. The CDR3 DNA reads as TGTGCCAGTAGAGTACAGGGGCTCGGGATCACTGAAGCTTTCTTT. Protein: CASRVQGLGITEAFF.

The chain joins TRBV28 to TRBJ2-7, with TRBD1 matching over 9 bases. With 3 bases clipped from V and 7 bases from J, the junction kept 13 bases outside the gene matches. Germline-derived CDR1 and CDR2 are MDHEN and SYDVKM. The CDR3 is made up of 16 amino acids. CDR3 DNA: TGTGCCAGCAGTTTTGGATACGGGACAGGGACTCGGGAGCAGTACTTC. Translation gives CASSFGYGTGTREQYF.

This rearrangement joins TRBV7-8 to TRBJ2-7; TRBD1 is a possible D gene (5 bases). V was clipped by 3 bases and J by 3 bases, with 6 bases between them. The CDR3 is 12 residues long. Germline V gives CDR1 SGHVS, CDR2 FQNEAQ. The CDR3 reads CASSFDSYEQYF. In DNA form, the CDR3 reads TGTGCCAGCAGCTTCGACAGCTACGAGCAGTACTTC.

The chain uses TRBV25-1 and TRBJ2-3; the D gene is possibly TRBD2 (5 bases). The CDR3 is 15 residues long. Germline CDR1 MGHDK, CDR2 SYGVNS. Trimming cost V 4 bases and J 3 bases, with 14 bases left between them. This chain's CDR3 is CASSARGLNTDTQYF. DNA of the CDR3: TGTGCCAGCAGTGCCAGAGGACTGAATACAGATACGCAGTATTTT.

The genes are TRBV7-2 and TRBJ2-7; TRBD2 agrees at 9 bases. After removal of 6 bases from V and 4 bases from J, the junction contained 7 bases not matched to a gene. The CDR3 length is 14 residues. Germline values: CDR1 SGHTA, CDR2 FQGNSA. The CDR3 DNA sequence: TGTGCCAGCAGGTCCGGGACTAGCAGATACGAGCAGTACTTC. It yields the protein CASRSGTSRYEQYF.

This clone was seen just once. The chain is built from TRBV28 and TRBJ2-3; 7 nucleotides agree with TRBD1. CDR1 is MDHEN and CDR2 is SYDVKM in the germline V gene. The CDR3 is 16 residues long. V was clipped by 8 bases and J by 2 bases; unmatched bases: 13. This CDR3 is CASEGGTHLFTDTQYF. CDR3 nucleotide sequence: TGTGCCAGCGAAGGGGGCACCCATCTCTTCACAGATACGCAGTATTTT.

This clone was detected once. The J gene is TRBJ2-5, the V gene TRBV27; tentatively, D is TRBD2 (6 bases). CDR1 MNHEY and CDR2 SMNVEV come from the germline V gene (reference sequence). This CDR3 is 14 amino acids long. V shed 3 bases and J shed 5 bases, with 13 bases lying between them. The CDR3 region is CASSLLSGRETQYF. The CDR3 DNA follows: TGTGCCAGCAGTTTGTTGTCGGGGAGGGAGACCCAGTACTTC.

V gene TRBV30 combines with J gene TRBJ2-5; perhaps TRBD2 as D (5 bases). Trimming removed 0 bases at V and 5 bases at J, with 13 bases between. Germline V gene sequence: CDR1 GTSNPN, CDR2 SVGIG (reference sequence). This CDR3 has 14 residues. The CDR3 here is CAWSVLRSGETQYF. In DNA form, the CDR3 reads TGTGCCTGGAGTGTACTCCGATCGGGGGAGACCCAGTACTTC.

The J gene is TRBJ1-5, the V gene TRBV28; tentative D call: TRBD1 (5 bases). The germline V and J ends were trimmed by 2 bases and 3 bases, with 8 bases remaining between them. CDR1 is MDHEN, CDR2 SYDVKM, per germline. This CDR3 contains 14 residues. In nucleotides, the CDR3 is TGTGCCAGCAGTTTAAGACAGCTCAATCAGCCCCAGCATTTT. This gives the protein CASSLRQLNQPQHF.

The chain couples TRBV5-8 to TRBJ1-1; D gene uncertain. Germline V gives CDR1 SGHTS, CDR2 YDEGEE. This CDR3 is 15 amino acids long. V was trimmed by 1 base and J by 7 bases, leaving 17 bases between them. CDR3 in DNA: TGTGCCAGCAGCTTGCGGGTGGTCAAACTCCATGAAGCTTTCTTT. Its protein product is CASSLRVVKLHEAFF.